This section outlines one T cell receptor (beta chain) sequence together with its context. Its antigen is unknown. This table comes from immunoSEQ multiplex PCR, and its TCRdb copy is limited to in-frame clones, with some not included. The table shows about 12,000 clones, with around three quarters occurring only once. The data stem from a study of T cell clonotyping in hematopoietic cell transplantation. Study-level results: After transplant, recipient diversity fell while pathologically expanded clonotypes grew through day 180. At the given depth, recipient repertoires were over 95% de novo clonotypes.

Between the trimmed V and J ends, which lost 3 bases and 0 bases, there was a span of 9 bases. The CDR3 has 16 amino acids. The germline gives CDR1 LNHDA, CDR2 SQIVND (reference sequence). Here the sequenced sample was peripheral blood mononuclear cells, taken 180 days after allogeneic stem cell transplant. The receptor comes from a male patient aged 60-70 years who had an allogeneic stem cell transplant from an unrelated donor, so the T cells may come from the graft donor. Some clones in this sample may be carry-over from other donors' samples. The chain has TRBV19 and TRBJ2-6; D unresolved. CDR3: CASSIGLDSGANVLTF. Here the CDR3 DNA reads TGTGCCAGTAGTATCGGGTTAGACTCTGGGGCCAACGTCCTGACTTTC.